This TCR beta chain was captured by sequencing in a study of CD8 T cells in Susac syndrome (dated by TCRdb to the late 2010s). In terms of the full investigation: The study used repertoire sequencing to test whether antigen drove CD8+ T cell activation and differentiation in Susac syndrome. Paper-wide results and their limitations: The study acknowledged that relatively few individuals were included in the TCR sequencing and HLA analysis.

RNA was extracted using the RNeasy kit, and about 0.5 to 1 ug of the RNA was reverse transcribed with random hexamers. The immunoSEQ multiplex PCR assay, covering 54 Vbeta and 13 Jbeta segments, was used to amplify TCR beta CDR3 regions. PCR amplification bias was corrected by using a synthetic template baseline for primer optimization and computational correction. Processing in the source paper ran as follows. Reads were assigned to V, D and J genes according to IMGT and analyzed in immunoSEQ Analyzer, with only productive sequences retained. Clonality was computed as one minus Shannon entropy normalized by log2 of the number of productive unique sequences. Public and private clones were assessed among the 100 most prevalent clones of each patient and control. Susac-specific clones were defined as absent from healthy and MS cohorts, about 1,100 published viral clones and other ImmuneACCESS disease sequences. Clones were called with MiXCR by TCRdb after fastp trimmed the public reads at Q25, and only in-frame beta chains were retained. Each entry is one CDR3 protein sequence, shown with its most common DNA and genes. TCRdb's processing, not the authors', yielded these V and J calls. Within this sample are about 120,000 distinct CDR3 sequences, with less than 95% of them counted one time only. Approximately 0.1% of the sample rests with the top ten.

This clonotype was seen only once. Its antigen is unknown. Base qualities were left out, and no much larger clone turns up one base away. Support from one read is weak. Peripheral blood CD8+ and CD4+ T cells from healthy donors, Susac syndrome patients and multiple sclerosis patients were profiled using high-throughput TCR beta sequencing. Healthy donors were age- and sex-matched controls. CD8+ TEMRA cells were enriched by FACS, while bulk CD8+ and CD4+ T cells were purified by magnetic negative isolation. Blood was drawn into EDTA tubes, processed within 24 hours, and PBMCs were isolated by density gradient centrifugation. PBMCs intended for TCR sequencing were cryopreserved in liquid nitrogen and were subsequently thawed in a 37 degrees C water bath. The sorted or isolated CD4+, CD8+ and CD8+ TEMRA cells reached a purity of at least 90%. CDR1 LNHDA and CDR2 SQIVND are derived from the germline V gene (reference sequence). Trimming leaves V shorter by 1 base and J shorter by 5 bases, with the junction holding 9 bases beyond the gene matches. Including the terminal cysteine and phenylalanine, the CDR3 comprises 16 residues. The DNA shown is the 48-base CDR3, in frame from base 1.

The specimen was CD4+ T cells from PBMCs. The clonotype was recovered from a human donor in good health. The receptor chain draws on TRBV19 and TRBJ2-7, with 9 bases aligning to TRBD2. The DNA is as follows: TGTGCCAGTAGTATAGCCCGGTCTAGCGGGAATAACGAGCAGTACTTC. Its coded protein is CASSIARSSGNNEQYF.